The rows below give T cell receptor beta chains drawn from one sample of a study of CXCR3-negative and CXCR3-positive naive CD8 T cells. Each CDR3 protein gets one entry in TCRdb, which reprocessed the 5' RACE reads and gives no DNA. Its table lists about 150,000 distinct CDR3 sequences. The sequenced sample was naive CXCR3+ CD8+ T cells from blood. These receptors all stem from a human donor in good health. Some clones in this sample may be carry-over from other donors' samples. Both conserved end residues are part of each CDR3. Each record gives: V gene, J gene, CDR3 protein.

>TRBV28|TRBJ2-1
CASSLRGSAYNEQFF
>TRBV28|TRBJ2-7
CASSTTSGRAYAYEQYF
>TRBV7-9|TRBJ1-1
CASRAENTEAFF
>TRBV30|TRBJ2-1
CAWNLAGGEQFF
>TRBV5-1|TRBJ2-7
CASSGTSGRTYEQYF
>TRBV7-6|TRBJ2-1
CASSPPTVYNEQFF
>TRBV28|TRBJ2-3
CASSLLADHRGTDTQYF
>TRBV6-5|TRBJ2-7
CASSYRDRDLVDEQYF
>TRBV29-1|TRBJ2-1
CSVYLAVVYNEQFF
>TRBV2|TRBJ2-1
CASSEEAEQFF
>TRBV15|TRBJ2-7
CATSRDREEEQYF
>TRBV2|TRBJ2-2
CASRVSSTGELFF
>TRBV29-1|TRBJ2-7
CSVVGAGGTYEQYF
>TRBV15|TRBJ1-3
CATSRVWDGGNTIYF
>TRBV7-9|TRBJ2-1
CASSLREQLQWEQFF
>TRBV28|TRBJ2-7
CASSFRGLGSYEQYF
>TRBV7-8|TRBJ2-2
CASSPRQGMGTGELFF
>TRBV11-2|TRBJ2-7
CASSPRDISEQYF
>TRBV7-9|TRBJ1-1
CASSLGVEAFF
>TRBV11-1|TRBJ2-3
CDSSSALGGGTDTQYF
>TRBV7-9|TRBJ2-2
CATPDRGTNTGELFF
>TRBV29-1|TRBJ2-7
CSVAVGVSYEQYF
>TRBV20-1|TRBJ2-1
CSAGSPYSYNEQFF
>TRBV19|TRBJ2-7
CASSMTVEQIQGYEQYF
>TRBV5-1|TRBJ2-1
CASSPILAGEEQFF
>TRBV5-5|TRBJ2-7
CASSFFEGGEYEQYF
>TRBV29-1|TRBJ2-7
CSVEPLLSDEQYF
>TRBV3-1|TRBJ2-5
CASTFLAGGQETQYF
>TRBV12-3/TRBV12-4|TRBJ2-7
CASSSSGSTSSEQYF
>TRBV5-1|TRBJ1-1
CASSLGTGGFNTEAFF
>TRBV7-9|TRBJ2-3
CASDPGLGTAFTDTQYF
>TRBV4-3|TRBJ1-1
CASSQGRSGAMNTEAFF
>TRBV28|TRBJ1-5
CASEGRTSNQPQHF
>TRBV13|TRBJ2-7
CASSLHSDPVEQYF
>TRBV29-1|TRBJ2-3
CSVEVPNYTDTQYF
>TRBV21-1|TRBJ2-3
CASSSASGGTTDTQYF
>TRBV28|TRBJ2-7
CASSPQDEQYF
>TRBV7-3|TRBJ2-3
CAGSLWGGAGTDTQYF
>TRBV5-1|TRBJ2-7
CASSAGLGTSSYEQYF
>TRBV15|TRBJ2-5
CATSRPGQGLETQYF
>TRBV14|TRBJ2-3
CASSPGLFTDTQYF
>TRBV15|TRBJ1-1
CATSAGRLDTEAFF
>TRBV4-2|TRBJ1-1
CASSHSQVLNTEAFF
>TRBV4-3|TRBJ2-2
CASTRGGNTGELFF
>TRBV2|TRBJ2-3
CASRLPGTTDTQYF
>TRBV3-1|TRBJ1-4
CASSYSSGLFNEKLFF
>TRBV14|TRBJ2-1
CASSRVSYNEQFF
>TRBV29-1|TRBJ1-2
CSAAALDRENLNNYGYTF
>TRBV7-3|TRBJ2-5
CASRSTGSETQYF
>TRBV27|TRBJ1-1
CASSILPPMNTEAFF
>TRBV19|TRBJ1-1
CASSILGTVNTEAFF
>TRBV2|TRBJ2-7
CASSTGLSYEQYF
>TRBV6-5|TRBJ2-3
CASSDQAGGTDTQYF